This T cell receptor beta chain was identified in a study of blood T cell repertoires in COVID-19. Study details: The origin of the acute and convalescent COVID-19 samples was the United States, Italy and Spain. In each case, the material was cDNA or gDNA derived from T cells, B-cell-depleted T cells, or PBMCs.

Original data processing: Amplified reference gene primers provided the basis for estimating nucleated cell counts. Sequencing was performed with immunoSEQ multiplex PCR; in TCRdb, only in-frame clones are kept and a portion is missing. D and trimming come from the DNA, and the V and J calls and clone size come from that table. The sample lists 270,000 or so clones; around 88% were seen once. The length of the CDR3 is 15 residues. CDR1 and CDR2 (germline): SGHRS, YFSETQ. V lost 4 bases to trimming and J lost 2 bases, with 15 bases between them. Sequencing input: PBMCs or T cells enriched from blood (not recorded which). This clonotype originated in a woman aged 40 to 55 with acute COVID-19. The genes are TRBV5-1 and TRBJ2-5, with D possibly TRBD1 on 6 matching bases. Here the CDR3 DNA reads TGCGCCAGCAGCCGCACGACAGGAACTCAAGAGACCCAGTACTTC. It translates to CASSRTTGTQETQYF.